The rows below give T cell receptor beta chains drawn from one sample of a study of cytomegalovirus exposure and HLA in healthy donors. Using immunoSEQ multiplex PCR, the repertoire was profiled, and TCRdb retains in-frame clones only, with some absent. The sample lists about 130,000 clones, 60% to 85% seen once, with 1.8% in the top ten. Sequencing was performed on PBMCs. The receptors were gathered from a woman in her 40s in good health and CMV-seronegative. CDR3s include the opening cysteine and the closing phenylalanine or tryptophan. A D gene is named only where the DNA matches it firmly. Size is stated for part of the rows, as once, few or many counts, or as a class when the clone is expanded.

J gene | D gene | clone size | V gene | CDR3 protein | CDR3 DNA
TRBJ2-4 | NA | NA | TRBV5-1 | CASSLGGPGENSQYF | TGCGCCAGCAGCTTGGGAGGGCCCGGGGAAAACAGTCAGTACTTC
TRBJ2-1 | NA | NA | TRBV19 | CASSPAPRGATEQFF | TGTGCCAGTAGTCCCGCCCCCCGCGGGGCGACTGAGCAGTTCTTC
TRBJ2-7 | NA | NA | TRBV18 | CASSSSPEQYF | TGTGCCAGCTCATCCTCCCCCGAGCAGTACTTC
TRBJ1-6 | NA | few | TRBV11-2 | CASSQEIDSPLHF | TGTGCCAGCAGCCAAGAGATAGATTCACCCCTCCACTTT
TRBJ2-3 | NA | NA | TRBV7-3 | CASSFRETGTQYF | TGTGCCAGCAGCTTCCGGGAAACCGGTACGCAGTATTTT
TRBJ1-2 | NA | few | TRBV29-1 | CSVDTSNYGYTF | TGCAGCGTTGACACGAGTAACTATGGCTACACCTTC
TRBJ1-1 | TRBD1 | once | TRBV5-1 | CASSPDRGSTEAFF | TGCGCCAGCAGCCCCGACAGGGGTTCCACTGAAGCTTTCTTT
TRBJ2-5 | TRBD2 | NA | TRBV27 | CASRRSGGLETQYF | TGTGCCAGCAGACGATCGGGGGGGCTAGAGACCCAGTACTTC
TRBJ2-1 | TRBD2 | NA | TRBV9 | CASSPSGTPNEQFF | TGTGCCAGCAGCCCCAGCGGGACCCCCAATGAGCAGTTCTTC
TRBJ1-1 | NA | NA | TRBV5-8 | CASSLAGGGRGTEAFF | TGTGCCAGCAGCTTGGCCGGGGGGGGTCGAGGCACTGAAGCTTTCTTT
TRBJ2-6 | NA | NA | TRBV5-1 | CASSLIGFGQTISGANVLTF | TGCGCCAGCAGCTTGATCGGTTTTGGACAGACTATCTCTGGGGCCAACGTCCTGACTTTC
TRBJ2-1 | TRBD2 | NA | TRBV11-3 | CASSLGTTNEQFF | TGTGCCAGCAGCCTGGGGACTACCAATGAGCAGTTCTTC
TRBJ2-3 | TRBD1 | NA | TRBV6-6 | CASSYPDRGRGDTQYF | TGTGCCAGCAGTTACCCCGACAGGGGGCGAGGAGATACGCAGTATTTT
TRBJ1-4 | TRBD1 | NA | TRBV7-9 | CASSAQRDRSNEKLFF | TGTGCCAGCAGCGCACAAAGGGACAGAAGTAATGAAAAACTGTTTTTT
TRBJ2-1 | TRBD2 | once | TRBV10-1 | CASSERIAGNEQFF | TGCGCCAGCAGTGAGCGGATAGCGGGAAATGAGCAGTTCTTC
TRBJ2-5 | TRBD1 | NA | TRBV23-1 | CASSQSWTGRETQYF | TGCGCCAGCAGTCAGAGTTGGACAGGGAGGGAGACCCAGTACTTC
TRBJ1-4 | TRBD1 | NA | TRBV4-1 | CASSQEGTGEEKLFF | TGCGCCAGCAGCCAAGAGGGAACAGGGGAGGAAAAACTGTTTTTT
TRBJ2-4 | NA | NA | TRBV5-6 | CASSFKTLAKNIQYF | TGTGCCAGCAGCTTTAAAACACTAGCCAAAAACATTCAGTACTTT
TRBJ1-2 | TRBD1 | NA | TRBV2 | CARQGAGKGYTF | TGTGCCAGGCAGGGGGCAGGCAAGGGCTACACCTTC
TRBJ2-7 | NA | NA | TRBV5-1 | CASSPGAEKPLYEQYF | TGCGCCAGCAGCCCCGGTGCCGAAAAACCCCTCTACGAGCAGTACTTC
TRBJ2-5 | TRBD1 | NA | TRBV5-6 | CASSLDEGATQYF | TGTGCCAGCAGCTTGGATGAGGGGGCGACCCAGTACTTC
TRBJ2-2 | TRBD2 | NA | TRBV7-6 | CASSLRYSTSGLDSTGELFF | TGTGCCAGCAGCTTAAGATACTCGACTAGCGGGTTGGATAGCACCGGGGAGCTGTTTTTT
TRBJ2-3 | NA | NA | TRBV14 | CASSPGPDTQYF | TGTGCCAGCAGCCCAGGGCCAGATACGCAGTATTTT
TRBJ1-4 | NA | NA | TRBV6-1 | CASSERRPEKLFF | TGTGCCAGCAGTGAACGGAGACCTGAAAAACTGTTTTTT
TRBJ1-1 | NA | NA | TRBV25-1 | CASRSVGGNTEAFF | TGTGCCAGCAGGTCGGTGGGGGGGAACACTGAAGCTTTCTTT
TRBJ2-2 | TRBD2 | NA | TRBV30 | CAWVTGGRLGTGELFF | TGTGCCTGGGTTACGGGGGGGCGGCTGGGAACCGGGGAGCTGTTTTTT
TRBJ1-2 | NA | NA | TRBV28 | CASTSGVPYGYTF | TGTGCCAGCACCTCCGGGGTACCCTATGGCTACACCTTC
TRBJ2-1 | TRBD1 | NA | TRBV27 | CASSPSTGLSYNEQFF | TGTGCCAGCAGTCCCTCGACAGGGCTCTCCTACAATGAGCAGTTCTTC
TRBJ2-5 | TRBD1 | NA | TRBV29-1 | CSVADRGLRETQYF | TGCAGCGTTGCCGACAGGGGGCTGCGAGAGACCCAGTACTTC